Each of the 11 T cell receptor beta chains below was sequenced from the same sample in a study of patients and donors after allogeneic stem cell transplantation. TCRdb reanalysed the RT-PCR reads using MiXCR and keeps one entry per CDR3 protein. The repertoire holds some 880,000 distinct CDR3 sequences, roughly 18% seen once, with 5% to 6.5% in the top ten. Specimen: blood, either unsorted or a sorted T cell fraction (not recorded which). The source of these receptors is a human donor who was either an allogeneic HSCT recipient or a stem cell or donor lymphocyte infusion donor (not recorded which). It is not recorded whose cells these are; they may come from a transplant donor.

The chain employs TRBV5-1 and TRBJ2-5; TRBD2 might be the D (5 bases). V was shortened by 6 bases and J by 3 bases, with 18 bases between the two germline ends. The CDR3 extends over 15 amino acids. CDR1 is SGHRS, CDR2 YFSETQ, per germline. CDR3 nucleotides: TGCGCCAGCATGGTCCTACCCAACGGGGAAGAGACCCAGTACTTC. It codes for CASMVLPNGEETQYF.

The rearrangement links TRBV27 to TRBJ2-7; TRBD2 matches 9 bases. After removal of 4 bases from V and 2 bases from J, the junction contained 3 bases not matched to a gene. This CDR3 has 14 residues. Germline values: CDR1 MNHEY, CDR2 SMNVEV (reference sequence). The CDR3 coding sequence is TGTGCCAGCAGTTCGGGACTAGCCCCCTACGAGCAGTACTTC. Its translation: CASSSGLAPYEQYF.

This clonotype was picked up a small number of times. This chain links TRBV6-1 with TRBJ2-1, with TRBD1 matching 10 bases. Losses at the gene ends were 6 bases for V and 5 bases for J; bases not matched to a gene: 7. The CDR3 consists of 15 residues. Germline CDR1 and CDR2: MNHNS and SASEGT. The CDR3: CASRLTGTGDNEQFF. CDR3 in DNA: TGTGCCAGCAGACTAACCGGGACAGGGGACAATGAGCAGTTCTTC.

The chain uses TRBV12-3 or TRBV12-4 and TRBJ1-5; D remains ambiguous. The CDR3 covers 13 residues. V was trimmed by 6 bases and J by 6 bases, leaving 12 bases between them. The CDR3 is CASRSLRGQPQHF. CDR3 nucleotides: TGTGCCAGCAGGTCCCTACGTGGTCAGCCCCAGCATTTT.

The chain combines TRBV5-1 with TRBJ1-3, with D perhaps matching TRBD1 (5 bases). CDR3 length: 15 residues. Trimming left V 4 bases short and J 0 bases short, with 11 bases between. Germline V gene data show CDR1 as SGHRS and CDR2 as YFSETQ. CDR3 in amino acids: CASSMDGHSGNTIYF. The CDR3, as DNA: TGCGCCAGCAGCATGGACGGACACTCTGGAAACACCATATATTTT.

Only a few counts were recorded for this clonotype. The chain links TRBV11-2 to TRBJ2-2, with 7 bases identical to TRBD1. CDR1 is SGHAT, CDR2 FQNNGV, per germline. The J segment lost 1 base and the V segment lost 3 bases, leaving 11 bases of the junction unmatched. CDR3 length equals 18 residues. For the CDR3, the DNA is TGTGCCAGCAGCTTCGCTGGGGTAGGGGGCCGGAACACCGGGGAGCTGTTTTTT. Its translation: CASSFAGVGGRNTGELFF.

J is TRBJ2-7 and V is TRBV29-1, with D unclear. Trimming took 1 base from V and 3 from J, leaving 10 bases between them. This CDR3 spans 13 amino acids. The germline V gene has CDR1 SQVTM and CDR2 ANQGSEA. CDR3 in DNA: TGCAGCGTTGAAGTACTCAGTGGCTACGAGCAGTACTTC. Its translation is CSVEVLSGYEQYF.

The DNA of the CDR3 is TGTGCCAGCAGCGCGGGGGGAATAAGGAATCAGCCCCAGCATTTT. It yields the protein CASSAGGIRNQPQHF. J is TRBJ1-5 and V is TRBV7-2; possible D gene TRBD1, 5 bases. V shed 5 bases and J shed 4 bases, with 15 bases lying between them. The CDR3 loop spans 15 amino acids. CDR1 is SGHTA and CDR2 is FQGNSA in the germline V gene.

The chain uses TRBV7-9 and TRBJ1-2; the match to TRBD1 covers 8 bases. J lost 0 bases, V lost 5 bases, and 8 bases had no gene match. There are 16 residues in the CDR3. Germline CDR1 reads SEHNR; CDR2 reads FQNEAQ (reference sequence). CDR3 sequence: CASSNRQGRTNYGYTF. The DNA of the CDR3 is TGTGCCAGCAGCAACCGACAGGGGCGGACTAACTATGGCTACACCTTC.

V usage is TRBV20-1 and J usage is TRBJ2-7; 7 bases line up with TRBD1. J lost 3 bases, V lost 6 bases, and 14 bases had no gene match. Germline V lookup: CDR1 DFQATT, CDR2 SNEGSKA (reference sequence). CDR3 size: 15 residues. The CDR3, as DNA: TGCAGTGCCAGGGCCGGGAACAGGGGTGTCTACGAGCAGTACTTC. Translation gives CSARAGNRGVYEQYF.

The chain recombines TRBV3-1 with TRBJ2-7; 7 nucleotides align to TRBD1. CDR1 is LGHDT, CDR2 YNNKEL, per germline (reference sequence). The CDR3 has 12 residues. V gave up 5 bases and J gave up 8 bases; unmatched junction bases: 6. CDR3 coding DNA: TGTGCCAGCAGCTTTTCACAGGGGAAGCAGTACTTC. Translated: CASSFSQGKQYF.